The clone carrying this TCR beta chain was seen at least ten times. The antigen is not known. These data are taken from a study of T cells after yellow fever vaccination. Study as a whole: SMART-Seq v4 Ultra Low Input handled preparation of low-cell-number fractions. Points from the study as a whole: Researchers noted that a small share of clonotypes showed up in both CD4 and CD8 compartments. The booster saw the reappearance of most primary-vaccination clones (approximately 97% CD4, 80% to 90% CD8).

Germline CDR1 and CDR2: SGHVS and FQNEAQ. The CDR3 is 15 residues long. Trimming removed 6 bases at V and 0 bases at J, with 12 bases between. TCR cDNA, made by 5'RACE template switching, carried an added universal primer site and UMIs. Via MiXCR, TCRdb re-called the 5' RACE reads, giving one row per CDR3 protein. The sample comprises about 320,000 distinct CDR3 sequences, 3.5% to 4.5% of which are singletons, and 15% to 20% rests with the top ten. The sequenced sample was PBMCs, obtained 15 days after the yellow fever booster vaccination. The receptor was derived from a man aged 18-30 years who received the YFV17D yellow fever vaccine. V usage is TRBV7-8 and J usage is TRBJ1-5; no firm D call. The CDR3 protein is CASSHRRNSNQPQHF. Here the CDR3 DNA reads TGTGCCAGCAGTCATAGACGGAATAGCAATCAGCCCCAGCATTTT.